The 19 T cell receptor beta chains below come from one sample, sequenced in a study of breast tumors, draining lymph nodes, adjacent tissues. Each CDR3 protein is one row after TCRdb ran MiXCR on the multiplex PCR reads. The data show about 230,000 distinct CDR3 sequences, 32% seen once. Axillary draining lymph nodes of breast cancer patients supplied the node samples. The specimen was axillary lymph node tissue. The receptor set was obtained from a female donor with breast cancer. Some clones in this sample may be carry-over from other donors' samples.

This clonotype came up many times. The chain recombines TRBV28 with TRBJ2-5; no clear D. The CDR3 covers 14 residues. The germline V gene encodes CDR1 MDHEN and CDR2 SYDVKM. The V end lost 5 bases, the J end lost 1 base, and 11 bases lay between the germline ends. This CDR3 reads CASSPWALQETQYF. CDR3 bases: TGTGCCAGCAGTCCTTGGGCCCTCCAAGAGACCCAGTACTTC.

On this clonotype itself: Mismatch with germline at one junction end may stem from a read error. CDR3: CASNLGTGVGETQYF. The CDR3 DNA reads as TGTGCCAGCAACCTCGGGACAGGGGTAGGGGAGACCCAATACTTC. The chain carries TRBV7-3 and TRBJ2-5, with TRBD1 matching 10 bases. The CDR3 runs to 15 residues. The V gene's germline CDR1 is SGHTA and CDR2 FQGTGA.

This clonotype was observed a few times. The rearrangement uses TRBV3-1 and TRBJ2-5; weak D call: TRBD2 (5 bases). This CDR3 is 16 amino acids long. CDR1 is LGHDT, CDR2 YNNKEL, per germline (reference sequence). V dropped 2 bases and J dropped 4 bases, with 17 bases sitting between them. CDR3 nucleotide sequence: TGTGCCAGCAGCCAACAGGACGGGATCGGGCCAGAGACCCAGTACTTC. Encoded protein: CASSQQDGIGPETQYF.

This clonotype was found a few times. The junction does not match germline at one end; this may be a read error. The CDR3 DNA follows: TGTGCCAGCAGTCACTCGATAGGGCGGGAGATTGGGGAGACCCAGTACTTC. It yields the protein CASSHSIGREIGETQYF. This rearrangement joins TRBV6-5 to TRBJ2-5; 7 bases are shared with TRBD2. The CDR3 totals 17 residues. Germline V CDR1 and CDR2: MNHEY, SVGAGI.

A note on this clonotype: The conserved closing phenylalanine or tryptophan is absent in this CDR3, likely reflecting a read error. Because the CDR3's place on the DNA is in doubt, the DNA is left out and the CDR3 is given as listed by TCRdb. The genes are TRBV20-1 and TRBJ1-4; TRBD1, the table's D call, lacks a check against the DNA. The CDR3 has 13 amino acids, counting both end residues. Germline V lookup: CDR1 DFQATT, CDR2 SNEGSKA (reference sequence). The CDR3 sequence: CSASEGGPCAASR.

The V and J genes are TRBV7-6 and TRBJ2-1, with D possibly TRBD2 on 6 matching bases. Germline lookup yields CDR1 SGHVS and CDR2 FNYEAQ. V was trimmed by 8 bases and J by 5 bases, leaving 16 bases between them. The CDR3 is made up of 14 amino acids. CDR3 loop: CASLPLGSDNEQFF. DNA of the CDR3: TGTGCCAGCCTTCCCCTCGGGAGTGACAATGAGCAGTTCTTC.

The table lists this clonotype with many counts. This sequence joins TRBV19 and TRBJ2-2; D gene unclear. The CDR3 covers 17 residues. The ends were cut back, 4 bases at V and 7 bases at J, with 22 bases in the middle. Germline CDR1 and CDR2: LNHDA and SQIVND (reference sequence). The DNA of the CDR3 is TGTGCCAGTAGTAGAACCCCCATATCCCCAAATGGCGGGGAGCTGTTTTTT. Protein sequence: CASSRTPISPNGGELFF.

This clonotype was detected ten times or more. The J gene is TRBJ1-5, the V gene TRBV11-2, with no clear D. V was shortened by 1 base and J by 7 bases, with 8 bases between the two germline ends. The CDR3 extends over 13 amino acids. Germline V CDR1 and CDR2: SGHAT, FQNNGV. CDR3 coding DNA: TGTGCCAGCAGCTTAGGGTCTACCCAGCCCCAGCATTTT. Its protein is CASSLGSTQPQHF.

This clonotype was counted many times. The chain links TRBV12-5 to TRBJ2-7; D perhaps matches TRBD1 (7 bases). The CDR3 extends over 14 amino acids. The germline V gene has CDR1 LGHNT and CDR2 FRNRAP. Trimming left V 5 bases short and J 7 bases short, with 18 bases between. CDR3 nucleotide sequence: TGTGCTAGTGGTCTAGCAGGGGGGACGGTAGAGCAGTACTTC. Translation: CASGLAGGTVEQYF.

V usage is TRBV19 and J usage is TRBJ2-5; 9 nucleotides match TRBD2. The CDR3 has 15 amino acids. The germline V gene encodes CDR1 LNHDA and CDR2 SQIVND (reference sequence). Germline trimming cut 7 bases from V and 3 bases from J; bases unmatched to any gene: 9. CDR3 nucleotide sequence: TGTGCCAGTACCCAACTAGCGGGTAGGAAAGAGACCCAGTACTTC. This encodes CASTQLAGRKETQYF.

The CDR3 bases are TGCAGTGCCGCGGGAGGGCAACCCGGGGAGCTGTTTTTT. Amino acids: CSAAGGQPGELFF. The chain links TRBV20-1 to TRBJ2-2; 9 bases are shared with TRBD2. The J segment lost 6 bases and the V segment lost 6 bases, leaving 5 bases of the junction unmatched. Germline V gene lookup returns CDR1 DFQATT and CDR2 SNEGSKA (reference sequence). This CDR3 has 13 residues.

This clonotype was picked up many times. The chain employs TRBV6-5 and TRBJ1-6; a weak D match, TRBD1 (5 bases). The germline CDR1 and CDR2 sequences are MNHEY and SVGAGI. Trimming pared 6 bases from V and 10 bases from J, leaving 19 bases between. The CDR3 totals 15 residues. The DNA for the CDR3 is TGTGCCAGCAGAGAGGCCCCGCTGGGGGGATCACCCCTCCACTTT. Protein: CASREAPLGGSPLHF.

Many counts were recorded for this clonotype. The chain employs TRBV29-1 and TRBJ2-3, with D possibly being TRBD2 (6 bases). The CDR3 has 17 amino acids. CDR1 and CDR2 (germline): SQVTM, ANQGSEA. Trimming took off 4 bases at V and 6 bases at J, with 26 bases between the two ends. CDR3 sequence: CSVAGTTGGKVTDTQYF. The CDR3 DNA sequence: TGCAGCGTTGCGGGTACGACGGGCGGGAAGGTGACTGATACGCAGTATTTT.

The rearrangement joins TRBV30 to TRBJ2-6; D is possibly TRBD2 (6 bases). Germline V gives CDR1 GTSNPN, CDR2 SVGIG (reference sequence). The CDR3 is 14 amino acids. Between the trimmed V and J ends, which lost 1 base and 4 bases, there was a span of 8 bases. CDR3 nucleotide sequence: TGTGCCTGGAGTGGGGACTTGGGGGCCAACGTCCTGACTTTC. Its translation is CAWSGDLGANVLTF.

In this sample, this clonotype turned up many times. The chain carries TRBV5-4 and TRBJ2-1; D unclear. The CDR3 has 15 residues. The V gene lost 5 bases and the J gene lost 0 bases, with 12 bases spanning the gap. In germline, CDR1 is SGHNT, CDR2 YYREEE (reference sequence). The CDR3 loop reads CASRGRGDSYNEQFF. CDR3 coding DNA: TGTGCCAGCAGGGGCCGCGGAGACTCCTACAATGAGCAGTTCTTC.

This clonotype was detected ten times or more. The chain carries TRBV5-1 and TRBJ2-2; 13 positions match TRBD2. Trimming at V came to 2 bases and at J to 6 bases, leaving 1 base not matched to a gene. The CDR3 length is 15 residues. Per the germline V gene, CDR1 is SGHRS and CDR2 is YFSETQ. The CDR3 sequence is CASSFTSGRAGELFF. The DNA for the CDR3 is TGCGCCAGCAGCTTTACTAGCGGGAGGGCCGGGGAGCTGTTTTTT.

This clonotype was counted ten times or more. The chain couples TRBV3-1 to TRBJ1-3; D perhaps matches TRBD1 (5 bases). The CDR3 sequence is 17 residues long. From germline, CDR1 is LGHDT and CDR2 YNNKEL (reference sequence). Deletions cut 4 bases from V and 0 bases from J, with 16 bases between. The CDR3 DNA reads as TGTGCCAGCAGCCCCCCCCTCGGGGGATCCTCTGGAAACACCATATATTTT. This gives the protein CASSPPLGGSSGNTIYF.

In its sample, this clonotype was seen many times. The chain recombines TRBV28 with TRBJ2-7; 7 bases align to TRBD1. In germline, CDR1 is MDHEN, CDR2 SYDVKM. V was clipped by 7 bases and J by 8 bases; unmatched bases: 17. The CDR3 is made up of 15 amino acids. For the CDR3, the DNA is TGTGCCAGCAATCCGACAGGGAAGATCTCTACGAAGCAGTACTTC. This gives the protein CASNPTGKISTKQYF.

In its sample, this clonotype was seen many times. The rearrangement links TRBV5-1 to TRBJ2-5; 13 nucleotides agree with TRBD2. From germline, CDR1 is SGHRS and CDR2 YFSETQ. The CDR3 totals 15 residues. J gave up 4 bases and V 4 bases, and 4 bases lay outside the gene matches. CDR3 region: CASSAGTSGIETQYF. The CDR3 nucleotides are TGCGCCAGCAGCGCCGGGACTAGCGGGATAGAGACCCAGTACTTC.